The 15 T cell receptor beta chains below were found in one sample sequenced in a study of cytomegalovirus exposure and HLA in healthy donors. Primers: 60 Vbeta forward and 13 Jbeta reverse. This table comes from immunoSEQ multiplex PCR, and its TCRdb copy is limited to in-frame clones, with some not included. The data show roughly 120,000 clones, 9% to 10% seen once. Sequencing was carried out using PBMCs. The receptors come from a man aged 25 to 45 in good health and CMV-seronegative.

The rearrangement links TRBV12-5 to TRBJ2-4, with D maybe TRBD1 (6 bases). Germline V gene data show CDR1 as LGHNT and CDR2 as FRNRAP. The CDR3 sequence is 13 residues long. V lost 6 bases, J lost 8 bases, and 14 bases lay in between. Written as DNA, the CDR3 is TGTGCTAGTGGCTCCGGGACATGGGACATTCAGTACTTC. Protein product: CASGSGTWDIQYF. Together with reference TRBV12-5 and TRBJ2-4, the CDR3 gives the full variable domain: DARVTQTPRHKVTEMGQEVTMRCQPILGHNTVFWYRQTMMQGLELLAYFRNRAPLDDSGMPKDRFSAEMPDATLATLKIQPSEPRDSAVYFCASGSGTWDIQYFGAGTRLSVL.

V usage is TRBV30 and J usage is TRBJ2-7, with 12 bases identical to TRBD2. V gave up 5 bases and J gave up 5 bases; unmatched junction bases: 4. The CDR3 is 13 amino acids. Germline lookup yields CDR1 GTSNPN and CDR2 SVGIG (reference sequence). Here the CDR3 reads CAWASGREDEQYF. The CDR3 DNA reads as TGTGCCTGGGCTAGCGGGAGGGAAGACGAGCAGTACTTC.

The J gene is TRBJ1-2, the V gene TRBV9, with D perhaps TRBD1 (6 bases). The CDR3 consists of 18 residues. Per germline, CDR1 SGDLS and CDR2 YYNGEE. Trimming removed 3 bases at V and 2 bases at J, with 23 bases between. The CDR3 DNA reads as TGTGCCAGCAGCGCAGTGGGGACAAGGGGGAAGTTCAACTATGGCTACACCTTC. Its protein is CASSAVGTRGKFNYGYTF.

The CDR3 nucleotides are TGTGCCAGCAGCCAGACAGGGGTCACTGAAGCTTTCTTT. It codes for CASSQTGVTEAFF. The J gene is TRBJ1-1, the V gene TRBV28; 8 bases fit TRBD1. The V gene end was trimmed by 6 bases and the J gene end by 4 bases; junction bases not matched to a gene: 4. The CDR3 has 13 amino acids. The germline V gene encodes CDR1 MDHEN and CDR2 SYDVKM.

This clone has only a few counts. CDR3 bases: TGCGCCAGCAGCTTGTCGTCAGGGCTTTTGGGCGATACGCAGTATTTT. It codes for CASSLSSGLLGDTQYF. This rearrangement joins TRBV5-1 to TRBJ2-3, with D possibly being TRBD1 (5 bases). This CDR3 has 16 amino acids. CDR1 is SGHRS and CDR2 is YFSETQ in the germline V gene. V dropped 1 base and J dropped 6 bases, with 18 bases sitting between them.

The genes are TRBV9 and TRBJ2-7; D perhaps matches TRBD2 (5 bases). Trimming stripped 4 bases from V and 6 bases from J, with 11 bases between. CDR3 length: 12 amino acids. Germline CDR1 reads SGDLS; CDR2 reads YYNGEE. CDR3 bases: TGTGCCAGCAGCAACGGACTCGGCGAGCAGTACTTC. Translating gives CASSNGLGEQYF.

A word on this clone: Additional DNA sequences in this sample encode the identical CDR3. V gene TRBV19 combines with J gene TRBJ2-7; TRBD2 agrees at 8 bases. With 7 bases clipped from V and 2 bases from J, the junction kept 4 bases outside the gene matches. The germline CDR1 and CDR2 sequences are LNHDA and SQIVND (reference sequence). This CDR3 region has 13 residues. The CDR3 sequence is CASKGSGAYEQYF. The CDR3, as DNA: TGTGCCAGTAAAGGTAGCGGGGCCTACGAGCAGTACTTC.

The rearrangement links TRBV10-2 to TRBJ1-5; no definite D call. V was pared by 8 bases and J by 6 bases, with 11 bases between. The CDR3 covers 12 residues. Germline V CDR1 and CDR2: WSHSY, SAAADI. DNA for the CDR3: TGCGCCAGCCGGCAGCCGGGTCAGCCCCAGCATTTT. Translated: CASRQPGQPQHF.

The V and J genes are TRBV6-6 and TRBJ2-7; 10 positions match TRBD1. CDR1 MNHNY and CDR2 SVGAGI come from the germline V gene (reference sequence). The CDR3 totals 16 residues. V was clipped by 4 bases and J by 3 bases; unmatched bases: 9. The CDR3 sequence: CASSSTGTGVYYEQYF. In DNA, the CDR3 is TGTGCCAGCAGTTCAACCGGGACAGGGGTTTACTACGAGCAGTACTTC.

CDR3 DNA: TGTGCCAGCAGCTCGGGTCGGTATGAGCAGTTCTTC. Translated, it gives CASSSGRYEQFF. V gene TRBV11-2 combines with J gene TRBJ2-1; no definite D call. Between the trimmed V and J ends, which lost 4 bases and 8 bases, there was a span of 9 bases. Germline CDR1 and CDR2: SGHAT and FQNNGV. The CDR3 has 12 amino acids.

This clone has a handful of counts. The J gene is TRBJ1-6, the V gene TRBV6-1; D uncertain. The germline V gene encodes CDR1 MNHNS and CDR2 SASEGT. The CDR3 consists of 13 residues. The V end was cut by 3 bases, the J end by 10 bases, with 10 bases between. The CDR3, as DNA: TGTGCCAGCAGTGACCAACCGAGATCACCCCTCCACTTT. It specifies CASSDQPRSPLHF.

This clone was recorded a few times. The rearrangement joins TRBV5-1 to TRBJ1-1, with a weak D call TRBD1 (6 bases). This CDR3 has 18 residues. Per the germline V gene, CDR1 is SGHRS and CDR2 is YFSETQ. V was pared by 4 bases and J by 0 bases, with 22 bases between. CDR3 DNA: TGCGCCAGCAGCCCCACACCGGGACAAAGTTTCCTGAACACTGAAGCTTTCTTT. It yields the protein CASSPTPGQSFLNTEAFF.

The chain employs TRBV11-3 and TRBJ2-1; D not certain. Germline values: CDR1 SGHNT, CDR2 YENEEA. The ends were cut back, 0 bases at V and 9 bases at J, with 9 bases in the middle. The CDR3 has 13 residues. The CDR3 DNA reads TGTGCCAGCAGCTTAGATAGAGATGCTGAGCAGTTCTTC. Translating it yields CASSLDRDAEQFF.

This clone was counted a few times. V is TRBV19 and J is TRBJ2-1; a weak D match, TRBD2 (6 bases). The CDR3 runs to 14 residues. V gave up 8 bases and J gave up 3 bases, with 14 bases separating them. Germline V lookup: CDR1 LNHDA, CDR2 SQIVND (reference sequence). The CDR3 reads CASQPGLGYNEQFF. As DNA, the CDR3 is TGTGCCAGTCAGCCGGGACTTGGCTACAATGAGCAGTTCTTC.

The V and J genes are TRBV10-1 and TRBJ1-1, with D hard to call. Germline assignment: CDR1 WNHNN and CDR2 SYGVQD (reference sequence). V dropped 5 bases and J dropped 11 bases, with 18 bases sitting between them. This CDR3 region has 13 residues. The CDR3 DNA reads as TGCGCCAGCAGTCAAACGGGGAATCAGGCGGCTTTCTTT. Amino acid sequence: CASSQTGNQAAFF.